The T cell receptor (beta chain) described here comes from a study of shared clonotypes between healthy human individuals. Between the trimmed V and J ends, which lost 6 bases and 6 bases, there was a span of 16 bases. The CDR3 totals 14 residues. Per the germline V gene, CDR1 is SGHRS and CDR2 is YFSETQ. This table comes from immunoSEQ multiplex PCR, and its TCRdb copy is limited to in-frame clones, with some not included. Found here are roughly 1,600,000 clones, 98% of them singletons; the top ten hold roughly 0.35%. The sample comprised naive CD4+ T cells sorted from blood. Subset reported: CD45RA+ positively selected. V is TRBV5-1 and J is TRBJ2-1, with D possibly called TRBD1 or TRBD2 (6 bases each). This clonotype was obtained from a man aged 25 to 45 in good health. The DNA for the CDR3 is TGCGCCAGCACCATAGGGGGGTCTAGCAATGAGCAGTTCTTC. Protein product: CASTIGGSSNEQFF. The whole variable domain, filled in from reference TRBV5-1 and TRBJ2-1, reads KAGVTQTPRYLIKTRGQQVTLSCSPISGHRSVSWYQQTPGQGLQFLFEYFSETQRNKGNFPGRFSGRQFSNSRSEMNVSTLELGDSALYLCASTIGGSSNEQFFGPGTRLTVL.